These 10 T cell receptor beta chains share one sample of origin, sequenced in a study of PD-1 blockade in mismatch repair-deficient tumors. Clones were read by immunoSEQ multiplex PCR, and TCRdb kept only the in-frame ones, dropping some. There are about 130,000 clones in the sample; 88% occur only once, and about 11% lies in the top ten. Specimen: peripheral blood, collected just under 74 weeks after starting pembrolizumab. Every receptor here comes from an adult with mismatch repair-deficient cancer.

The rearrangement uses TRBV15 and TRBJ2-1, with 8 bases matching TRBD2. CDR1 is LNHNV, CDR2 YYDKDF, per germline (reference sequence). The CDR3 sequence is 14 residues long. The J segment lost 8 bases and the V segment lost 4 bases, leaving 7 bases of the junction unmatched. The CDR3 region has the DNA TGTGCCACCAGCACCACGGGAGGGAGGGATGAGCAGTTCTTC. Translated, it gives CATSTTGGRDEQFF.

The CDR3 region is CASSQSDTGFSGANVLTF. CDR3 bases: TGCGCCAGCAGCCAATCTGACACAGGGTTTTCGGGGGCCAACGTCCTGACTTTC. The chain is built from TRBV4-3 and TRBJ2-6; tentative D call: TRBD1 (6 bases). Deletions cut 2 bases from V and 4 bases from J, with 18 bases between. This CDR3 is built from 18 residues. From germline, CDR1 is LGHNA and CDR2 YSLEER.

The CDR3, as DNA: TGTGCCAGCAGCTTAGTTCAGGGTCCGGAGGGCGAGCAGTACTTC. It codes for CASSLVQGPEGEQYF. This rearrangement joins TRBV11-2 to TRBJ2-7; D is possibly TRBD2 (6 bases). This CDR3 spans 15 amino acids. V dropped 1 base and J dropped 6 bases, with 16 bases sitting between them. Germline loops: CDR1 SGHAT, CDR2 FQNNGV.

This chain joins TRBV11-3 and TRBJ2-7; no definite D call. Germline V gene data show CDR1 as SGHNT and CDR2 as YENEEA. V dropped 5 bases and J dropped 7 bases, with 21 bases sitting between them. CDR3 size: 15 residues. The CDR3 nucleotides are TGTGCCAGCAGCAGGAGAGGTCGCCGAGCAGAGGAGCAGTACTTC. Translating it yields CASSRRGRRAEEQYF.

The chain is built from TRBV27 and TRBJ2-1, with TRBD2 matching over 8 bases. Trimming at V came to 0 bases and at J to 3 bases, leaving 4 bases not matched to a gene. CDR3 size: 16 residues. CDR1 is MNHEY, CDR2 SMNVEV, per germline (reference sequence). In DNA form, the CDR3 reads TGTGCCAGCAGTTTATCTGCGGGAGGCAACTACAATGAGCAGTTCTTC. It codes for CASSLSAGGNYNEQFF.

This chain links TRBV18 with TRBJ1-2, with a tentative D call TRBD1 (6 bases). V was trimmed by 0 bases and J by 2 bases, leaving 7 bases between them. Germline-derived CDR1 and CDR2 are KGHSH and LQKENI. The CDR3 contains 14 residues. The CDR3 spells CASSPPGANYGYTF. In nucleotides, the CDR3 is TGTGCCAGCTCACCACCGGGGGCGAACTATGGCTACACCTTC.

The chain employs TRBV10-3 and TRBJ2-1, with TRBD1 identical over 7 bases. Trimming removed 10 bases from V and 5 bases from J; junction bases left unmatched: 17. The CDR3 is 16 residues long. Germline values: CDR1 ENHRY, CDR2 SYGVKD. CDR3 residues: CATESKPSGTDNEQFF. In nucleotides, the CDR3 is TGTGCCACCGAATCAAAACCCTCCGGGACAGACAATGAGCAGTTCTTC.

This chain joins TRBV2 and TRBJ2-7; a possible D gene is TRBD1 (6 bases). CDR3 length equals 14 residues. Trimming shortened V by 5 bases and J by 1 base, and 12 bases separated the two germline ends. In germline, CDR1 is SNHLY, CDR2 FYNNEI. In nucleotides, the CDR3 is TGTGCCAGCAGTCCACAGGGCGGTTCCTACGAGCAGTACTTC. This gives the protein CASSPQGGSYEQYF. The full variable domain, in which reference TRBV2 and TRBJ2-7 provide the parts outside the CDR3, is EPEVTQTPSHQVTQMGQEVILRCVPISNHLYFYWYRQILGQKVEFLVSFYNNEISEKSEIFDDQFSVERPDGSNFTLKIRSTKLEDSAMYFCASSPQGGSYEQYFGPGTRLTVT.

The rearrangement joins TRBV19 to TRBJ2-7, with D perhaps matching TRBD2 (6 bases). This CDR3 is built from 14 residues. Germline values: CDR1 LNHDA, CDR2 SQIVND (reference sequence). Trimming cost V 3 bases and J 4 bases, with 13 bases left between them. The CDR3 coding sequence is TGTGCCAGTAGTATTTCGGAGGGGCTTTACGAGCAGTACTTC. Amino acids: CASSISEGLYEQYF.

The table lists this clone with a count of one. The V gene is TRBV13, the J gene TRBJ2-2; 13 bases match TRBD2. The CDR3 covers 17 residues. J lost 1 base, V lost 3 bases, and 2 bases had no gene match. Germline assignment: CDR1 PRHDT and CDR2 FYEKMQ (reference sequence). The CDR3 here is CASSFGLAGVNTGELFF. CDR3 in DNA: TGTGCCAGCAGCTTTGGACTAGCGGGAGTGAACACCGGGGAGCTGTTTTTT.